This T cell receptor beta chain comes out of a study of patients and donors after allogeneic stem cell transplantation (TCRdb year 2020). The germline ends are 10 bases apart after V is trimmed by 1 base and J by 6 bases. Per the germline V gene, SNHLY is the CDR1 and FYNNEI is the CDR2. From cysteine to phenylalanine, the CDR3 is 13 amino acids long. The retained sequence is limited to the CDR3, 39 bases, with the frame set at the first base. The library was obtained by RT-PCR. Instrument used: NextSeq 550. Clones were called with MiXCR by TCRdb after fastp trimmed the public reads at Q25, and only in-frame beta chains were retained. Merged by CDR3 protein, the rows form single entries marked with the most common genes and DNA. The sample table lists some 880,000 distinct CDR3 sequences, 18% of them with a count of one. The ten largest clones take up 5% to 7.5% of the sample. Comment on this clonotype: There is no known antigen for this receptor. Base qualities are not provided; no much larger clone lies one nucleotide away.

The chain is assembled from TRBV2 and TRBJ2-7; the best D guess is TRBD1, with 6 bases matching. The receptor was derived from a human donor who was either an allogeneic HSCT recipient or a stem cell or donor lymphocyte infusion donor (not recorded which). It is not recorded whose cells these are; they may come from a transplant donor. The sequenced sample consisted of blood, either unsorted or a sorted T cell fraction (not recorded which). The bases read TGTGCCAGCAGTGAAGATCAGGGGATCGAGCAGTACTTC. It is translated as CASSEDQGIEQYF.